This T cell receptor beta chain was retrieved from a study of shared clonotypes between healthy human individuals. Remarks on this clone: The antigen remains unidentified.

The repertoire was sequenced with immunoSEQ multiplex PCR; TCRdb's copy has only in-frame clones and lacks some. Among roughly 2 million clones, about 94% were seen once, and the ten largest hold roughly 1%. Looked up from germline, CDR1 is SEHNR and CDR2 is FQNEAQ (reference sequence). The CDR3 consists of 13 residues. Trimming left V 5 bases short and J 5 bases short, with 13 bases between. Study-level points and caveats: In the sorted subsets, rarefaction showed sequencing was incomplete despite large depth. Limitation of the genetic and exposure-history diversity represented came from the few donors. Naive CD4 clonotypes were shared across a handful of donors at about 5%.

Only CD45RO-negative cells positively selected for CCR7 counted as naive CD8 cells, so terminally differentiated effector memory CD45RA+ cells were excluded. The sequenced material came from naive CD8+ T cells sorted from blood. V and J are TRBV7-9 and TRBJ2-7; D uncertain. The TCR sequence derives from a man aged 18 to 29 in good health. DNA for the CDR3: TGTGCCAGCAGCCCAGTGGCCACCCACGAGCAGTACTTC. Translating it yields CASSPVATHEQYF.